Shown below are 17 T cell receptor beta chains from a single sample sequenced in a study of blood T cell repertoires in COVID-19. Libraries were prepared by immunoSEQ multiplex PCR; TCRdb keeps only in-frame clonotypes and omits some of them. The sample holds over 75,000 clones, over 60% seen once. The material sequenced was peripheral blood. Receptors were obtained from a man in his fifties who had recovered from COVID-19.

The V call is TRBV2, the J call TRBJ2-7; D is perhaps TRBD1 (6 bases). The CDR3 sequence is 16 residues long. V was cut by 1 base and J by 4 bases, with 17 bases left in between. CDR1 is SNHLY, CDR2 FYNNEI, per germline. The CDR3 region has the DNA TGTGCCAGCAGTGAAGGGACGGCAGGGGTTTGTTACGAGCAGTACTTC. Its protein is CASSEGTAGVCYEQYF.

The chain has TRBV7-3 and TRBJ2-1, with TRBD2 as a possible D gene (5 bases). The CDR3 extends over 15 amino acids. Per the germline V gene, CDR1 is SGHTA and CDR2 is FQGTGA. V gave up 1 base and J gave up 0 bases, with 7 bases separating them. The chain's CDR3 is CASSLISGSYNEQFF. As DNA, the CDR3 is TGTGCCAGCAGCTTAATCAGCGGCTCCTACAATGAGCAGTTCTTC.

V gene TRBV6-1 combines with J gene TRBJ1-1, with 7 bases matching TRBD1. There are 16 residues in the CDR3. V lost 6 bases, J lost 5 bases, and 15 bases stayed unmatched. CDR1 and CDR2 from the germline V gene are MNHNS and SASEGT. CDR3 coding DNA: TGTGCCAGCAGGGAACGACAGGGTAACGTTTGGACTGAAGCTTTCTTT. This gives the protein CASRERQGNVWTEAFF.

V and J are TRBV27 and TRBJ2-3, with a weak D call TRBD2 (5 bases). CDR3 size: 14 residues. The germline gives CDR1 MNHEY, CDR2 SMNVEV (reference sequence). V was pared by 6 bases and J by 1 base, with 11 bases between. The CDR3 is CASSPMRGTDTQYF. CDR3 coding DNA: TGTGCCAGCAGCCCCATGCGGGGCACAGATACGCAGTATTTT.

CDR3 sequence (DNA): TGTGCCAGCAGTTTATATCCCCCTACCGCCGGTGAAGAGCAGTACTTC. It encodes CASSLYPPTAGEEQYF. The chain recombines TRBV27 with TRBJ2-7, with D hard to call. The germline V gene encodes CDR1 MNHEY and CDR2 SMNVEV (reference sequence). V lost 1 base to trimming and J lost 7 bases, with 20 bases between them. The CDR3 length is 16 residues.

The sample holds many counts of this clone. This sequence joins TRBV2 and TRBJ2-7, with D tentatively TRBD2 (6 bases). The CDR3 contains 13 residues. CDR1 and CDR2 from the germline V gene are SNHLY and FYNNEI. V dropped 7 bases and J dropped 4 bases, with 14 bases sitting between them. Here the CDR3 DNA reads TGTGCCAGCAACGGGGTAGGAGGGTACGAGCAGTACTTC. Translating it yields CASNGVGGYEQYF.

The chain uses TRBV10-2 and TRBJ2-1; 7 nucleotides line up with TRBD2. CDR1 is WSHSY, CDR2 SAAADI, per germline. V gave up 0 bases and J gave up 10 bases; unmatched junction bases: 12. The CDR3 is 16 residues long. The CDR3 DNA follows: TGCGCCAGCAGTGAGTCAGGGCCTAGCGGACCCGGCGAGCAGTTCTTC. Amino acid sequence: CASSESGPSGPGEQFF.

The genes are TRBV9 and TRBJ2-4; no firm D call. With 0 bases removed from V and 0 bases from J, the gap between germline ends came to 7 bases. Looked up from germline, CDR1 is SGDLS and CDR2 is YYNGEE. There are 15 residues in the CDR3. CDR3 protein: CASSVDYQAKNIQYF. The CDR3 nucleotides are TGTGCCAGCAGCGTAGACTACCAAGCCAAAAACATTCAGTACTTC. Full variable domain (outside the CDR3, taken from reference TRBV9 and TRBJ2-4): DSGVTQTPKHLITATGQRVTLRCSPRSGDLSVYWYQQSLDQGLQFLIQYYNGEERAKGNILERFSAQQFPDLHSELNLSSLELGDSALYFCASSVDYQAKNIQYFGAGTRLSVL.

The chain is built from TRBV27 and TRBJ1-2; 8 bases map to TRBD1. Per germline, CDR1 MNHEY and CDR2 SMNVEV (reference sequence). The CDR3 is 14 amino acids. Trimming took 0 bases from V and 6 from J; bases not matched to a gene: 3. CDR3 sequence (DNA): TGTGCCAGCAGTTTATCCCGGACAGGGAATGGCTACACCTTC. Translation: CASSLSRTGNGYTF.

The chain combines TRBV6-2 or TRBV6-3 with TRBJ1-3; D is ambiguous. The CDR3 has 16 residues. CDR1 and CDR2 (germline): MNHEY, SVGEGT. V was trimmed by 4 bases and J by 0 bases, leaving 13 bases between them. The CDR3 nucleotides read TGTGCCAGCAGTTGGGCGGGCGGATACTCTGGAAACACCATATATTTT. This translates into CASSWAGGYSGNTIYF.

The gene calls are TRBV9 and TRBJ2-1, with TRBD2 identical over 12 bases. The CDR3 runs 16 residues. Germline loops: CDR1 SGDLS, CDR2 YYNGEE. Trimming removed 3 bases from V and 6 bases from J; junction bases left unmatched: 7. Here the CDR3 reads CASSGRLAGDLNEQFF. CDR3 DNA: TGTGCCAGCAGCGGACGACTAGCGGGAGACCTCAATGAGCAGTTCTTC.

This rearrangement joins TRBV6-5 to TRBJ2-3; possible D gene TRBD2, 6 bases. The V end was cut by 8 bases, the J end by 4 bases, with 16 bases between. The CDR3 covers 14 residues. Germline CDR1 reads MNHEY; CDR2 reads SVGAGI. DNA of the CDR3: TGTGCCAGCTCCACGGGGAGGAGCGCAGATACGCAGTATTTT. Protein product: CASSTGRSADTQYF.

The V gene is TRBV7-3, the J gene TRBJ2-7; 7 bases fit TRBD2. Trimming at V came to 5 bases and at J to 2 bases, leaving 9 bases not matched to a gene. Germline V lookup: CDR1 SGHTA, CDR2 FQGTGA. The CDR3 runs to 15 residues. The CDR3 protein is CASSPSAGTTYEQYF. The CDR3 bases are TGTGCCAGCAGCCCGTCAGCCGGGACTACCTACGAGCAGTACTTC.

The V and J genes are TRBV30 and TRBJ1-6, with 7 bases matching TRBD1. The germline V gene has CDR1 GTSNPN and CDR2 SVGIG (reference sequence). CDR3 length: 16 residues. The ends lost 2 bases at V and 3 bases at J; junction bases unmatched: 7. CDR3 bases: TGTGCCTGGAGTTTGGAGGGGGCGGGCTATAATTCACCCCTCCACTTT. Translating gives CAWSLEGAGYNSPLHF. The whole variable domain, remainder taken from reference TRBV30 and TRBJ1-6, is SQTIHQWPATLVQPVGSPLSLECTVEGTSNPNLYWYRQAAGRGLQLLFYSVGIGQISSEVPQNLSASRPQDRQFILSSKKLLLSDSGFYLCAWSLEGAGYNSPLHFGNGTRLTVT.

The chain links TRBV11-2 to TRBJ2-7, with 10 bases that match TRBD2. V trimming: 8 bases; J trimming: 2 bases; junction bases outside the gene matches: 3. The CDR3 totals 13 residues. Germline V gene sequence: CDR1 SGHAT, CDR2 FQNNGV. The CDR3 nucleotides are TGTGCCAGCCGACTAGCGGGCGCCTACGAGCAGTACTTC. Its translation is CASRLAGAYEQYF.

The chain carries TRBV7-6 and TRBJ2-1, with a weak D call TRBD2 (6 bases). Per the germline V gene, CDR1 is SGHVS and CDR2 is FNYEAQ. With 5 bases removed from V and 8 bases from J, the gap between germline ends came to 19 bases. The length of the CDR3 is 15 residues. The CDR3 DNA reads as TGTGCCAGCAGCGGCGGACTGGGGCGGGGCTATGAGCAGTTCTTC. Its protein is CASSGGLGRGYEQFF.

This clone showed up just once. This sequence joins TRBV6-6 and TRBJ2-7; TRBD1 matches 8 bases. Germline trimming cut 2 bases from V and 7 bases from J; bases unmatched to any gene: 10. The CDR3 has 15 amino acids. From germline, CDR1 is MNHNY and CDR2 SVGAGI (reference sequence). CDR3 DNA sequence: TGTGCCAGCAGTTACCTCCAGGGGGCCCCTGTGGAGCAGTACTTC. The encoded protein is CASSYLQGAPVEQYF.